Listed below are T cell receptor beta chains from one sample, sequenced in a study of T-cell reconstitution after alpha-beta-depleted transplantation in children. TCRdb re-analysed the PCR reads in MiXCR, keeping a single row per CDR3 protein. The table records hundreds of thousands of distinct CDR3 sequences, approximately 19% of them present only once. The material sequenced was PBMCs, mostly from graft donor cells, taken 360 days after TCRalphabeta/CD19-depleted stem cell transplant. The receptors were gathered from a male patient aged 2 to 10 who had a stem cell transplant for acute lymphoblastic leukemia, so the T cells may come from the graft donor. CDR3s include the opening cysteine and the closing phenylalanine or tryptophan. A D gene is named only where the DNA matches it firmly. Size values are once, few and many counts, or a class for expanded clones, and some rows have none.

cdr3_aa	cdr3_nt	d_call	v_call	j_call	clone_size
CASSSPSGEGAGETQYF	TGTGCCAGCAGTTCGCCCTCGGGAGAGGGGGCTGGGGAGACCCAGTACTTC	NA	TRBV12-3/TRBV12-4	TRBJ2-5	NA
CASSTALTGLYGYTF	TGCGCCAGCAGCACAGCTCTTACAGGCCTCTATGGCTACACCTTC	NA	TRBV5-1	TRBJ1-2	NA
CASSLVSLTDTQYF	TGTGCCAGCAGCTTAGTGTCCCTCACAGATACGCAGTATTTT	NA	TRBV7-2	TRBJ2-3	NA
CASSYEEGKQYF	TGTGCCAGCAGTTACGAGGAGGGTAAGCAGTACTTC	NA	TRBV6-5	TRBJ2-7	few
CASVLLARAFNEQFF	TGTGCCAGCGTTCTCCTAGCTCGGGCCTTCAATGAGCAGTTCTTC	NA	TRBV7-2	TRBJ2-1	few
CASSDSGTLAPQDTQYF	TGCGCCAGCAGTGACAGCGGGACTTTAGCCCCGCAAGATACGCAGTATTTT	TRBD2	TRBV10-2	TRBJ2-3	few
CASSSVFTEAFF	TGTGCCAGCAGCTCCGTCTTCACTGAAGCTTTCTTT	NA	TRBV28	TRBJ1-1	few
CASSPAGATGTDTQYF	TGTGCCAGCTCACCGGCGGGGGCTACTGGCACAGATACGCAGTATTTT	NA	TRBV18	TRBJ2-3	NA
CASSFGMDAETQYF	TGTGCCAGCAGCTTTGGCATGGACGCAGAGACCCAGTACTTC	NA	TRBV5-6	TRBJ2-5	NA
CSTQPGTPTDTQYF	TGCAGCACCCAGCCGGGAACCCCCACAGATACGCAGTATTTT	NA	TRBV29-1	TRBJ2-3	NA
CASANRGTEYF	TGTGCCAGCGCCAACAGGGGAACCGAATACTTC	TRBD1	TRBV6-2/TRBV6-3	TRBJ2-7	many
CSARSRLKETQYF	TGCAGTGCTAGATCCCGTCTAAAAGAGACCCAGTACTTC	NA	TRBV20-1	TRBJ2-5	few
CASSLAASPASFTGELFF	TGCGCCAGCAGCTTGGCCGCGAGCCCAGCCAGCTTCACCGGGGAGCTGTTTTTT	NA	TRBV5-1	TRBJ2-2	few
CASSQEYSTDTQYF	TGTGCCAGCAGCCAAGAATACAGCACAGATACGCAGTATTTT	NA	TRBV3-1	TRBJ2-3	NA
CASSQDMGLAYEQYF	TGCGCCAGCAGCCAAGATATGGGACTGGCTTACGAGCAGTACTTC	NA	TRBV4-3	TRBJ2-7	NA
CASRINWDRGYEQYF	TGTGCCAGCAGGATCAACTGGGACAGGGGATACGAGCAGTACTTC	TRBD1	TRBV7-2	TRBJ2-7	NA
CASSNSLAGAGEQYF	TGTGCCAGCAGCAACTCTCTAGCGGGAGCTGGCGAGCAGTACTTC	TRBD2	TRBV11-1	TRBJ2-7	few
CASRGRENTRNYEQYF	TGTGCCAGCAGAGGAAGGGAAAACACAAGAAATTACGAGCAGTACTTC	NA	TRBV2	TRBJ2-7	few
CSVDRGPTEAFF	TGCAGCGTTGACAGGGGGCCCACTGAAGCTTTCTTT	TRBD1	TRBV29-1	TRBJ1-1	NA
CSASPGQGIEQYF	TGCAGTGCTAGCCCGGGACAGGGCATCGAGCAGTACTTC	TRBD1	TRBV20-1	TRBJ2-7	NA
CSVTAPGTAGYEQYF	TGCAGCGTCACGGCACCCGGGACGGCGGGATACGAGCAGTACTTC	NA	TRBV29-1	TRBJ2-7	many
CASSHRGPGANVLTF	TGTGCCAGCAGCCACAGGGGGCCTGGGGCCAACGTCCTGACTTTC	TRBD1	TRBV14	TRBJ2-6	few
CATSRGLNPGNTIYF	TGTGCCACCAGTCGGGGGCTCAACCCTGGAAACACCATATATTTT	NA	TRBV15	TRBJ1-3	few
CASNPSGLVTDTQYF	TGCGCCAGCAACCCCTCGGGACTCGTAACAGATACGCAGTATTTT	NA	TRBV10-1	TRBJ2-3	few
CASSLVQGVLETQYF	TGCGCCAGCAGCTTGGTACAGGGGGTTTTGGAGACCCAGTACTTC	TRBD1	TRBV5-1	TRBJ2-5	NA
CATSDFTSGSYGEQFF	TGTGCCACCAGTGATTTCACTAGCGGGAGTTACGGTGAGCAGTTCTTC	TRBD2	TRBV24-1	TRBJ2-1	few
CASSLVGGRYNEQFF	TGTGCCAGCAGTTTAGTGGGGGGGCGGTACAATGAGCAGTTCTTC	NA	TRBV12-3/TRBV12-4	TRBJ2-1	NA
CAISEATPGGTYEQYF	TGTGCCATCAGTGAGGCCACGCCAGGGGGTACCTACGAGCAGTACTTC	TRBD1	TRBV10-3	TRBJ2-7	NA
CSAEGQGSGYTF	TGCAGCGCCGAGGGACAGGGGAGTGGCTACACCTTC	TRBD1	TRBV29-1	TRBJ1-2	few
CASSFYGAQANYGYTF	TGTGCCAGCAGCTTCTACGGGGCCCAAGCTAACTATGGCTACACCTTC	NA	TRBV11-3	TRBJ1-2	NA
CASSQNAGANVLTF	TGTGCCAGCAGCCAAAACGCTGGGGCCAACGTCCTGACTTTC	NA	TRBV3-1	TRBJ2-6	NA
CASSFGAARQAFF	TGTGCCAGCAGCTTCGGGGCAGCGCGACAAGCTTTCTTT	NA	TRBV7-2	TRBJ1-1	NA
CASSPWGDYTF	TGTGCCAGCAGCCCCTGGGGGGACTACACCTTC	NA	TRBV28	TRBJ1-2	NA
CASSEGGGENTEAFF	TGTGCCAGCAGTGAAGGAGGGGGCGAGAACACTGAAGCTTTCTTT	TRBD1	TRBV6-1	TRBJ1-1	many
CSADRDRTRYEQYF	TGCAGTGCTGACAGGGATAGGACTAGGTACGAGCAGTACTTC	NA	TRBV20-1	TRBJ2-7	many
CASSPDSLGADTQYF	TGTGCCAGCAGCCCTGACAGTCTGGGGGCAGATACGCAGTATTTT	NA	TRBV12-3/TRBV12-4	TRBJ2-3	NA
CASSLVGQGGETQYF	TGTGCCAGCAGCTTAGTTGGACAGGGCGGGGAGACCCAGTACTTC	TRBD1	TRBV7-2	TRBJ2-5	many
CASSLPGLEAFF	TGTGCCAGCAGCCTCCCAGGGTTAGAAGCTTTCTTT	NA	TRBV7-2	TRBJ1-1	few
CAIRRTVETQYF	TGTGCCATCAGACGGACAGTAGAGACCCAGTACTTC	NA	TRBV10-3	TRBJ2-5	NA
CASSLGTGKERTTGELFF	TGTGCCAGCAGCTTGGGGACCGGGAAAGAAAGAACCACCGGGGAGCTGTTTTTT	NA	TRBV5-5	TRBJ2-2	few
CASSSTYREEETQYF	TGCGCCAGCAGCTCCACTTACAGGGAAGAAGAGACCCAGTACTTC	NA	TRBV5-1	TRBJ2-5	NA
CASSLGTLPTYEQYF	TGTGCCAGCAGCTTGGGGACATTACCTACCTACGAGCAGTACTTC	NA	TRBV5-4	TRBJ2-7	NA
CSASRDSRHYATQYF	TGCAGTGCTAGCCGGGACAGCCGTCATTACGCTACGCAGTATTTT	TRBD1	TRBV20-1	TRBJ2-3	few
CASSQLAGNLNEQFF	TGTGCCAGCAGCCAGCTAGCGGGGAACCTCAATGAGCAGTTCTTC	TRBD2	TRBV3-1	TRBJ2-1	NA
CASSISTGSGNSPLHF	TGTGCCAGTAGTATATCTACAGGGAGTGGGAATTCACCCCTCCACTTT	NA	TRBV19	TRBJ1-6	NA
CASSSGRRPNTGELFF	TGTGCCAGCAGCTCAGGCAGGCGCCCAAACACCGGGGAGCTGTTTTTT	NA	TRBV7-2	TRBJ2-2	few
CAESAWDTEAFF	TGCGCGGAGAGCGCGTGGGACACTGAAGCTTTCTTT	NA	TRBV20-1	TRBJ1-1	NA
CASTSGQGAYEQYF	TGTGCCAGCACCTCGGGACAGGGGGCCTACGAGCAGTACTTC	TRBD1	TRBV12-3/TRBV12-4	TRBJ2-7	few
CASSYFEPVGDTGELFF	TGTGCCAGCAGTTACTTTGAGCCCGTAGGGGACACCGGGGAGCTGTTTTTT	NA	TRBV6-5	TRBJ2-2	NA
CSVEVLAGSTDTQYF	TGCAGCGTTGAAGTCCTAGCGGGGAGCACAGATACGCAGTATTTT	TRBD2	TRBV29-1	TRBJ2-3	NA
CASSLGPGNTDTQYF	TGCGCCAGCAGCTTGGGACCGGGAAACACAGATACGCAGTATTTT	NA	TRBV5-1	TRBJ2-3	NA
CASSSLRLAGGNEQFF	TGTGCCAGCAGTTCCCTTCGACTAGCGGGAGGCAATGAGCAGTTCTTC	TRBD2	TRBV6-5	TRBJ2-1	NA
CASSPRTGRDTQYF	TGTGCCAGCAGTCCACGGACAGGGCGAGATACGCAGTATTTT	TRBD1	TRBV27	TRBJ2-3	NA
CASSLDPGEYTEAFF	TGCGCCAGCAGCTTGGACCCAGGGGAGTATACTGAAGCTTTCTTT	NA	TRBV5-1	TRBJ1-1	NA